The 23 T cell receptor beta chains below all came from one sample that was sequenced in a study of blood T cell repertoires in COVID-19 (dated by TCRdb to about 2020). The library came from the immunoSEQ multiplex PCR assay. Held by TCRdb, this immuneACCESS table contains in-frame sequences only and omits some clones. Under half of the omission traces to an unresolved V gene where checked; the cause of the rest is unknown. The sample contains roughly 81,000 clones, 89% of them found a single time. The ten largest clones represent approximately 12% of the sample. Sequencing was performed on peripheral blood. The receptors come from a man aged 65-85 years with active or convalescent COVID-19.

V gene TRBV10-3 combines with J gene TRBJ1-1; D may be TRBD1 (5 bases). Germline-derived CDR1 and CDR2 are ENHRY and SYGVKD. V lost 4 bases and J 0 bases, leaving 12 bases between the germline ends. This CDR3 region has 15 residues. The DNA of the CDR3 is TGTGCCATCAGTGTCTGGGGGGGTATGAACACTGAAGCTTTCTTT. Residues: CAISVWGGMNTEAFF.

This rearrangement joins TRBV5-4 to TRBJ2-1, with TRBD1 matching over 9 bases. The CDR3 is 14 amino acids. Germline values: CDR1 SGHNT, CDR2 YYREEE (reference sequence). V gave up 3 bases and J gave up 9 bases; unmatched junction bases: 7. CDR3 DNA sequence: TGTGCCAGCAGCTGGAGACAGGGGGGCACTGAGCAGTTCTTC. This translates into CASSWRQGGTEQFF.

For the CDR3, the DNA is TGTGCCAGTAGTTGGGGACAGAACTACGAGCAGTACTTC. It is translated as CASSWGQNYEQYF. The chain uses TRBV19 and TRBJ2-7; TRBD1 matches at 7 bases. Germline CDR1 reads LNHDA; CDR2 reads SQIVND (reference sequence). J lost 3 bases, V lost 5 bases, and 4 bases had no gene match. This CDR3 spans 13 amino acids.

This rearrangement joins TRBV5-6 to TRBJ1-5; 7 nucleotides line up with TRBD1. The CDR3 length is 16 residues. Germline V CDR1 and CDR2: SGHDT, YYEEEE. The ends lost 3 bases at V and 0 bases at J; junction bases unmatched: 6. CDR3 DNA sequence: TGTGCCAGCAGCTCCCTTCAGGGGGATAGCAATCAGCCCCAGCATTTT. Translated, it gives CASSSLQGDSNQPQHF.

The chain links TRBV4-1 to TRBJ2-3; TRBD1 is a possible D gene (6 bases). The V gene lost 6 bases and the J gene lost 5 bases, with 18 bases spanning the gap. The CDR3 contains 15 residues. Germline CDR1 reads MGHRA; CDR2 reads YSYEKL. The CDR3 region has the DNA TGCGCCAGCAGTCGGACAGAATTGGGGAAAGATACGCAGTATTTT. This sequence encodes CASSRTELGKDTQYF.

The V gene is TRBV5-6, the J gene TRBJ1-2, with 8 bases that match TRBD1. The length of the CDR3 is 13 residues. The V gene's germline CDR1 is SGHDT and CDR2 YYEEEE. V shed 5 bases and J 2 bases; nucleotides not matched to a gene: 2. The CDR3 nucleotides are TGTGCCAGCAGGTGGGACAGGAACTATGGCTACACCTTC. Its protein product is CASRWDRNYGYTF.

The J gene is TRBJ1-5, the V gene TRBV3-1 (or the pseudogene TRBV3-2), with 7 bases fitting TRBD1. This CDR3 comprises 18 residues. Germline V gene lookup returns CDR1 LGHDT and CDR2 YNNKEL (reference sequence). The V gene end was trimmed by 1 base and the J gene end by 2 bases; junction bases not matched to a gene: 11. The CDR3 DNA reads as TGTGCCAGCAGCCAAGGAACGAGACAGGGAAAGGGCAATCAGCCCCAGCATTTT. Translating gives CASSQGTRQGKGNQPQHF.

V usage is TRBV6-5 and J usage is TRBJ1-3, with 9 bases aligning to TRBD1. The CDR3 runs to 14 residues. After removal of 8 bases from V and 1 base from J, the junction contained 3 bases not matched to a gene. Germline CDR1 is MNHEY and CDR2 is SVGAGI. The CDR3 coding sequence is TGTGCCAGCGTGGACAGGGGTTCTGGAAACACCATATATTTT. Its translation is CASVDRGSGNTIYF.

CDR3: CASSLGGQPSLAGYTF. The CDR3 nucleotides are TGTGCCAGCAGCCTCGGCGGACAGCCATCTCTCGCCGGCTACACCTTC. This chain connects TRBV5-5 to TRBJ1-2; a weak D match, TRBD1 (6 bases). The germline CDR1 and CDR2 sequences are SGHKS and YYEKEE (reference sequence). V was shortened by 4 bases and J by 8 bases, with 24 bases between the two germline ends. The CDR3 runs to 16 residues.

V and J are TRBV6-2 or TRBV6-3 and TRBJ2-3; 7 bases are shared with TRBD1. The CDR3 covers 16 residues. The V gene end was trimmed by 4 bases and the J gene end by 2 bases; junction bases not matched to a gene: 9. Germline CDR1 is MNHEY and CDR2 is SVGEGT. CDR3 region: CASSFPRDRLTDTQYF. The DNA for the CDR3 is TGTGCCAGCAGTTTCCCCCGGGACAGACTCACAGATACGCAGTATTTT.

The chain links TRBV5-1 to TRBJ1-6, with 7 bases lining up with TRBD1. V gave up 4 bases and J gave up 0 bases; unmatched junction bases: 10. Germline CDR1 and CDR2: SGHRS and YFSETQ. There are 18 residues in the CDR3. CDR3 protein: CASSRHRDSSSYNSPLHF. In nucleotides, the CDR3 is TGCGCCAGCAGCAGACACCGGGACAGCAGCTCCTATAATTCACCCCTCCACTTT.

The chain links TRBV28 to TRBJ1-6; TRBD1 matches 12 bases. After removal of 4 bases from V and 4 bases from J, the junction contained 11 bases not matched to a gene. Germline V gene data show CDR1 as MDHEN and CDR2 as SYDVKM. The CDR3 runs to 19 residues. This CDR3 reads CASSSRGTGGARYNSPLHF. The CDR3 nucleotides read TGTGCCAGCAGTTCCAGAGGGACAGGGGGCGCGAGATATAATTCACCCCTCCACTTT.

The chain links TRBV9 to TRBJ1-3; D is uncertain. This CDR3 has 15 residues. Germline V gives CDR1 SGDLS, CDR2 YYNGEE. Between the trimmed V and J ends, which lost 0 bases and 1 base, there was a span of 8 bases. In nucleotides, the CDR3 is TGTGCCAGCAGCGTAGCCCGGGAATCTGGAAACACCATATATTTT. Protein sequence: CASSVARESGNTIYF.

The chain combines TRBV7-9 with TRBJ1-6; D is unresolved. This CDR3 region has 17 residues. Trimming took off 6 bases at V and 1 base at J, with 16 bases between the two ends. Germline assignment: CDR1 SEHNR and CDR2 FQNEAQ (reference sequence). CDR3 bases: TGTGCCAGCAGTACGGACCCTGGGAGGTCCTATAATTCACCCCTCCACTTT. It encodes CASSTDPGRSYNSPLHF.

The genes are TRBV5-1 and TRBJ2-5, with 8 bases matching TRBD1. This CDR3 contains 15 residues. Trimming removed 3 bases from V and 2 bases from J; junction bases left unmatched: 6. Germline-derived CDR1 and CDR2 are SGHRS and YFSETQ. The CDR3 region has the DNA TGCGCCAGCAGCTCCGGACAGGGACCTCAAGAGACCCAGTACTTC. It specifies CASSSGQGPQETQYF.

V usage is TRBV29-1 and J usage is TRBJ2-1; D gene ambiguous. Trimming pared 5 bases from V and 0 bases from J, leaving 8 bases between. Germline V gene lookup returns CDR1 SQVTM and CDR2 ANQGSEA. This CDR3 comprises 13 residues. The CDR3 loop reads CSVLIRSYNEQFF. DNA for the CDR3: TGCAGCGTTCTAATTCGCTCCTACAATGAGCAGTTCTTC.

Only one count was recorded for this clone. The chain recombines TRBV5-1 with TRBJ2-2; the D gene is possibly TRBD1 (5 bases). This CDR3 spans 16 amino acids. Trimming took off 3 bases at V and 3 bases at J, with 15 bases between the two ends. Germline CDR1 and CDR2: SGHRS and YFSETQ. The CDR3 protein is CASSSQGGADTGELFF. The DNA of the CDR3 is TGCGCCAGCAGCTCCCAAGGTGGGGCCGACACCGGGGAGCTGTTTTTT.

This rearrangement joins TRBV2 to TRBJ2-1; D is undetermined. The germline V and J ends were trimmed by 6 bases and 7 bases, with 10 bases remaining between them. CDR3 length: 12 residues. Looked up from germline, CDR1 is SNHLY and CDR2 is FYNNEI. CDR3 loop: CASSLPLNEQFF. CDR3 DNA sequence: TGTGCCAGCAGCCTCCCCTTGAATGAGCAGTTCTTC.

The rearrangement uses TRBV3-1 (or the pseudogene TRBV3-2) and TRBJ2-6; perhaps TRBD1 as D (6 bases). Germline V CDR1 and CDR2: LGHDT, YNNKEL (reference sequence). V gave up 3 bases and J gave up 0 bases, with 6 bases separating them. This CDR3 contains 15 residues. In DNA, the CDR3 is TGTGCCAGCAGCCACAGGGGCTCTGGGGCCAACGTCCTGACTTTC. The encoded protein is CASSHRGSGANVLTF.

The genes are TRBV30 and TRBJ1-4; TRBD1 agrees at 8 bases. J was trimmed by 4 bases and V by 4 bases; bases with no gene match: 11. The CDR3 has 16 residues. Germline V gene sequence: CDR1 GTSNPN, CDR2 SVGIG (reference sequence). The CDR3 bases are TGTGCCTGGAACCCGGGACAGGCGGGCGGTAATGAAAAACTGTTTTTT. Encoded protein: CAWNPGQAGGNEKLFF.

V and J are TRBV18 and TRBJ1-4, with 7 positions matching TRBD1. The CDR3 is 15 residues long. The V gene's germline CDR1 is KGHSH and CDR2 LQKENI. The trim removed 3 bases at V and 5 bases at J, leaving 6 bases unmatched. DNA of the CDR3: TGTGCCAGCTCACCTCCGGGACAGCAAAATGAAAAACTGTTTTTT. Translation gives CASSPPGQQNEKLFF. The full variable domain, rest sourced from reference TRBV18 and TRBJ1-4, is NAGVMQNPRHLVRRRGQEARLRCSPMKGHSHVYWYRQLPEEGLKFMVYLQKENIIDESGMPKERFSAEFPKEGPSILRIQQVVRGDSAAYFCASSPPGQQNEKLFFGSGTQLSVL.

This clone was observed a single time. This chain connects TRBV7-9 to TRBJ1-1, with 7 bases matching TRBD1. Per the germline V gene, CDR1 is SEHNR and CDR2 is FQNEAQ (reference sequence). The CDR3 spans 13 residues. V lost 5 bases, J lost 5 bases, and 5 bases stayed unmatched. CDR3 sequence reads: CASSISTGTEAFF. The CDR3 DNA reads TGTGCCAGCAGCATCTCGACAGGGACTGAAGCTTTCTTT.

This chain uses TRBV19 with TRBJ2-1, with D possibly TRBD2 on 6 matching bases. Germline CDR1 is LNHDA and CDR2 is SQIVND (reference sequence). V gave up 0 bases and J gave up 8 bases, with 8 bases separating them. The CDR3 totals 13 residues. The CDR3 DNA sequence: TGTGCCAGTAGTATAGAGGGGGGTGATGAGCAGTTCTTC. Translation: CASSIEGGDEQFF.